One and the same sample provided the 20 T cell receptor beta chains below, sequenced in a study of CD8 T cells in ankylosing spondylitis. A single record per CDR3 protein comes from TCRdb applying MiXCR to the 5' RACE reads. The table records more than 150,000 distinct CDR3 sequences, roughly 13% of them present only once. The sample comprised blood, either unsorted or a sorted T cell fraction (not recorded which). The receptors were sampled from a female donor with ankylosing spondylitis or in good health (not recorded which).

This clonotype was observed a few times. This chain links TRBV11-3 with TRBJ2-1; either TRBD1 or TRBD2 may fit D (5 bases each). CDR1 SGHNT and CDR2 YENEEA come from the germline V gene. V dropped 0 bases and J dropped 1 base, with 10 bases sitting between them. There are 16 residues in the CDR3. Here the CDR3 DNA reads TGTGCCAGCAGCTTAGATCCGGGGCAGTCCTACAATGAGCAGTTCTTC. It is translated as CASSLDPGQSYNEQFF.

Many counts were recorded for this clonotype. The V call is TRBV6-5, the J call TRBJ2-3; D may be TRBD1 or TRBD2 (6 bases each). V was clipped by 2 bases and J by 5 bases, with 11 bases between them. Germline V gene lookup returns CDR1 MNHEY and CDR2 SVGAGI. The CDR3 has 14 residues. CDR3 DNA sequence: TGTGCCAGCAGTTACGGCGGAGGGGGAGATACGCAGTATTTT. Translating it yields CASSYGGGGDTQYF.

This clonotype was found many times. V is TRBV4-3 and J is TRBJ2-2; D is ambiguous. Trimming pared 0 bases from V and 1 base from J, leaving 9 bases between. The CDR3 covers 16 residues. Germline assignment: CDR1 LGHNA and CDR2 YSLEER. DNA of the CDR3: TGCGCCAGCAGCCAAGAGTATGGAAGGAACACCGGGGAGCTGTTTTTT. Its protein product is CASSQEYGRNTGELFF.

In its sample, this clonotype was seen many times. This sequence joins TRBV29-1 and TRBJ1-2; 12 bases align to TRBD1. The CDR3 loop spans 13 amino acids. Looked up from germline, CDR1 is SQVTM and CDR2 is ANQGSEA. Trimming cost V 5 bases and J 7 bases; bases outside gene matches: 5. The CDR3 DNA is TGCAGCGTTCCGGGACAGGGGGCGCTTGGCTACACCTTC. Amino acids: CSVPGQGALGYTF.

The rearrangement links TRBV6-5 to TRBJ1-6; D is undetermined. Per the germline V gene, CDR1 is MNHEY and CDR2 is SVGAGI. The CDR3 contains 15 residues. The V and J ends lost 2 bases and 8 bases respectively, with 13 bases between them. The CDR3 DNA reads TGTGCCAGCAGTTACGTTGGAAGTAGGGATTCACCCCTCCACTTT. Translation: CASSYVGSRDSPLHF.

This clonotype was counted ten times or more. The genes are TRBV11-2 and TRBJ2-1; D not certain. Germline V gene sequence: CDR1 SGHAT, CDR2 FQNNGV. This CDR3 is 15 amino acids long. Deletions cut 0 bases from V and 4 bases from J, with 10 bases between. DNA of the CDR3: TGTGCCAGCAGCTTAGATCCCGGCTCGTACAATGAGCAGTTCTTC. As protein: CASSLDPGSYNEQFF.

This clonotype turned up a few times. CDR3 bases: TGCAGTGCCCAACTAGCGCGAGCATACGAGCAGTACTTC. This codes for CSAQLARAYEQYF. The rearrangement joins TRBV20-1 to TRBJ2-7; 7 nucleotides line up with TRBD2. V lost 6 bases to trimming and J lost 4 bases; unmatched junction nucleotides: 9. Germline CDR1 DFQATT, CDR2 SNEGSKA (reference sequence). The CDR3 runs 13 residues.

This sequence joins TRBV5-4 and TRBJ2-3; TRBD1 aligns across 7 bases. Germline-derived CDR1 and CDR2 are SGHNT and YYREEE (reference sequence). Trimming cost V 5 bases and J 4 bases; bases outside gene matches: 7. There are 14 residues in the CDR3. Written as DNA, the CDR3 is TGTGCCAGCAGTCCCGGACAGGCACCAGATACGCAGTATTTT. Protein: CASSPGQAPDTQYF.

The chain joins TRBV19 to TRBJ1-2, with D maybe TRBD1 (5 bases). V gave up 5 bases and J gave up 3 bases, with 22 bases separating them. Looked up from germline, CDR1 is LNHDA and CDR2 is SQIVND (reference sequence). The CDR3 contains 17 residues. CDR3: CASSGTLGQPAYYGYTF. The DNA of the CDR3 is TGTGCCAGTAGTGGGACCTTGGGGCAGCCAGCTTACTATGGCTACACCTTC.

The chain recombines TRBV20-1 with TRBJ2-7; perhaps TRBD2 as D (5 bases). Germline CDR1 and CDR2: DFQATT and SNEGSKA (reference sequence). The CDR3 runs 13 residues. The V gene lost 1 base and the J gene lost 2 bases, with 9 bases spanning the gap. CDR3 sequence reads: CSARVREPYEQYF. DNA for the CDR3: TGCAGTGCTAGAGTAAGGGAGCCCTACGAGCAGTACTTC.

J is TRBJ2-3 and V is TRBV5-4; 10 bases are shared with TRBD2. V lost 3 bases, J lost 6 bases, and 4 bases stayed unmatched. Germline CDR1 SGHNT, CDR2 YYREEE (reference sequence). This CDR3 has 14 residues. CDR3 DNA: TGTGCCAGCAGCTCGGGACTAGCGTTGGATACGCAGTATTTT. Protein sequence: CASSSGLALDTQYF. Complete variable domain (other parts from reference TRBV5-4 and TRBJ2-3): ETGVTQSPTHLIKTRGQQVTLRCSSQSGHNTVSWYQQALGQGPQFIFQYYREEENGRGNFPPRFSGLQFPNYSSELNVNALELDDSALYLCASSSGLALDTQYFGPGTRLTVL.

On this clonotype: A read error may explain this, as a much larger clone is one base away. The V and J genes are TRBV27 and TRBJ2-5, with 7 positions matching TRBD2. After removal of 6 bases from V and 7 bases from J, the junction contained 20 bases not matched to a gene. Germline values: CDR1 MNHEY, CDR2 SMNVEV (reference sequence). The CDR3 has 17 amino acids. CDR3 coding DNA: TGTGCCAGCAGCCAGAGAGCATTAGCGGGCGCTCTGGCGACCCAGTACTTC. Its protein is CASSQRALAGALATQYF.

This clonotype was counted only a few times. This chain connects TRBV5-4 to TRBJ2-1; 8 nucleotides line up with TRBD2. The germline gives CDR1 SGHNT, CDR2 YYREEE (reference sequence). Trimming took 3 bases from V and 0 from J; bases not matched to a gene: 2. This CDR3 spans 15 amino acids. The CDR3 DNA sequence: TGTGCCAGCAGCTCCGGGACTAGCTCCTACAATGAGCAGTTCTTC. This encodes CASSSGTSSYNEQFF.

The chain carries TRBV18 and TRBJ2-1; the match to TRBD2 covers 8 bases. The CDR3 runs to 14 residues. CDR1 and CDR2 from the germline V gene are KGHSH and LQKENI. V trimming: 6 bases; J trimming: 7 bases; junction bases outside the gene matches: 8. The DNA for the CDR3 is TGTGCCAGCTCGACTAGCGCCAAAGGAAATGAGCAGTTCTTC. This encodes CASSTSAKGNEQFF.

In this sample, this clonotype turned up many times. The CDR3 protein is CSVGYGGANVLTF. The CDR3 DNA follows: TGCAGCGTCGGGTACGGTGGGGCCAACGTCCTGACTTTC. The V gene is TRBV29-1, the J gene TRBJ2-6, with D unresolved. Germline lookup yields CDR1 SQVTM and CDR2 ANQGSEA. The V end was cut by 6 bases, the J end by 3 bases, with 9 bases between. The CDR3 runs to 13 residues.

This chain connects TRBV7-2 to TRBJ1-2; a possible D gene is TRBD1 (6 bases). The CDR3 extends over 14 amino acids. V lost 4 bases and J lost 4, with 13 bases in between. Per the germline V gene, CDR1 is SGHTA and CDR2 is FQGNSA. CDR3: CASSSYRDFYGYTF. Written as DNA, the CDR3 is TGTGCCAGCAGCTCGTACAGGGATTTCTATGGCTACACCTTC.

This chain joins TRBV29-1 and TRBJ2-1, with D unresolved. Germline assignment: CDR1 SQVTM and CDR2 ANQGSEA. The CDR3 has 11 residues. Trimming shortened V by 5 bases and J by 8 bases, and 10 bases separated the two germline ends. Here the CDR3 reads CSVRSQDEQFF. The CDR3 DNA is TGCAGCGTTCGTTCTCAGGATGAGCAGTTCTTC.

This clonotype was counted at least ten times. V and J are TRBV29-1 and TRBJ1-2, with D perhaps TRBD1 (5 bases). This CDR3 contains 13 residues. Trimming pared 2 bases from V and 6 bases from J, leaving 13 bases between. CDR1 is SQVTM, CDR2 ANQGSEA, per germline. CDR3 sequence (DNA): TGCAGCGTTGAACAGGGCCTGGCGGATGGCTACACCTTC. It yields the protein CSVEQGLADGYTF. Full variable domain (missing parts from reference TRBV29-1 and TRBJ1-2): SAVISQKPSRDICQRGTSLTIQCQVDSQVTMMFWYRQQPGQSLTLIATANQGSEATYESGFVIDKFPISRPNLTFSTLTVSNMSPEDSSIYLCSVEQGLADGYTFGSGTRLTVV.

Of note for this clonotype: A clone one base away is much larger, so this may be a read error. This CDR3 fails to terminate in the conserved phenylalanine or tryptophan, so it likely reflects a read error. The CDR3 nucleotides read TGCAGTGCGTCGCGGAGGAATCAGCCCCAGCATTTA. Translating gives CSASRRNQPQHL. This chain connects TRBV20-1 to TRBJ1-5; D remains unclear. The V gene's germline CDR1 is DFQATT and CDR2 SNEGSKA (reference sequence). V was clipped by 6 bases and J by 4 bases, with 10 bases between them. The CDR3 is 12 amino acids.

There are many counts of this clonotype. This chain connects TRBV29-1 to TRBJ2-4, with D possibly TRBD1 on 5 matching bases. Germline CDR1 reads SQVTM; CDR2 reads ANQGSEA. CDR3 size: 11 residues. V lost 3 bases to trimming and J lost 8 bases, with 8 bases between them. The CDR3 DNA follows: TGCAGCGTTGAGATAGGGGACATTCAGTACTTC. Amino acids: CSVEIGDIQYF. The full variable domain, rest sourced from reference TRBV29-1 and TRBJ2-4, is SAVISQKPSRDICQRGTSLTIQCQVDSQVTMMFWYRQQPGQSLTLIATANQGSEATYESGFVIDKFPISRPNLTFSTLTVSNMSPEDSSIYLCSVEIGDIQYFGAGTRLSVL.